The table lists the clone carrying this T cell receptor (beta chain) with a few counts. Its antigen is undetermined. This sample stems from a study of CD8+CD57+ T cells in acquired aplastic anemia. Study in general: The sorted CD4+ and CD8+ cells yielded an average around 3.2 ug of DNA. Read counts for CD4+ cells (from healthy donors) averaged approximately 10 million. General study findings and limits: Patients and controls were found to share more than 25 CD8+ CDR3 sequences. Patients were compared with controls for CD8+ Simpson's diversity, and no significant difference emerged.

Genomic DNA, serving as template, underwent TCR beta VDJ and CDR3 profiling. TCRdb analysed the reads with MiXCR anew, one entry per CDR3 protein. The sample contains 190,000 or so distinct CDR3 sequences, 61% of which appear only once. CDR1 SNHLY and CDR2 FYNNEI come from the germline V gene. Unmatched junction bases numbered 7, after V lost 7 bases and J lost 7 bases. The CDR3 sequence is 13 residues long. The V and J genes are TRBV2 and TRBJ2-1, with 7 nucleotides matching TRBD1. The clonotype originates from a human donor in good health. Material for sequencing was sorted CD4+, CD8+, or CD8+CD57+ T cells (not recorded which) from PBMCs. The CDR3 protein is CASTRTGTNEQFF. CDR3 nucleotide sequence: TGTGCCAGCACTAGGACAGGTACTAATGAGCAGTTCTTC.